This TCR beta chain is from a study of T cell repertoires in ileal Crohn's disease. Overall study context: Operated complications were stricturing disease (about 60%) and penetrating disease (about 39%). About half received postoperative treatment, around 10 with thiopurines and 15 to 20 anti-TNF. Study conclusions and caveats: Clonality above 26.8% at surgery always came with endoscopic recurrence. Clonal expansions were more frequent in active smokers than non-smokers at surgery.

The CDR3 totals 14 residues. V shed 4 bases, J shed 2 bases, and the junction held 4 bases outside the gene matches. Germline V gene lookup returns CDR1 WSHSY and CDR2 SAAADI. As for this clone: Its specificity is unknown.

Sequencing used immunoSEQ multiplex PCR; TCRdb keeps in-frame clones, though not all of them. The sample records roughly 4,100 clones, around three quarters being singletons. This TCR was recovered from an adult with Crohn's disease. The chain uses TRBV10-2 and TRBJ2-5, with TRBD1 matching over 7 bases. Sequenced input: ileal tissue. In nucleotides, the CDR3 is TGCGCCAGCAGTGGGTACAGGGGTCAAGAGACCCAGTACTTC. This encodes CASSGYRGQETQYF.